This note documents a single TCR beta chain sequence. The antigen it recognizes is unknown. There are no base qualities to consult, and no much larger clone falls within one base. This entry is derived from a study of Ad26.COV2.S vaccination and SARS-CoV-2 variants (dated by TCRdb to the early 2020s). Regarding the study in general: Donors in the vaccine arm were drawn from COV1001, a phase I-IIa trial of Ad26.COV2.S in healthy adults that was multicentre, randomized, double-blind and placebo-controlled. Dosing of Ad26.COV2.S was intramuscular, at either 5x10^10 or 1x10^11 viral particles, delivered as one shot or as two shots spaced 56 days apart. The specificity and breadth of SARS-CoV-2-reactive T cell receptors after Ad26.COV2.S vaccination were assessed by TCRbeta repertoire sequencing. The TCR-sequenced set comprised approximately 32 samples: around 20 Ad26.COV2.S vaccine recipients, 5 placebo recipients and 8 SARS-CoV-2 convalescent individuals. Participants in the trial were split at random into five groups of five each, receiving low-dose or high-dose Ad26.COV2.S once or twice, or else placebo on both occasions. Investigators remained blinded to trial group allocation during experiments and outcome assessment.

Overall results and qualifications from the work: Comparing responses between vaccine doses or regimens was not something the study was powered to do. The authors noted that total T cell responses may have been underestimated by the TCR breadth and depth analyses. After vaccination, substantial breadth of spike-specific CD8+ and CD4+ T cell responses was reported. Compared with placebo recipients, Ad26.COV2.S recipients showed higher spike-specific TCR breadth (P = 0.0014). Non-spike TCR breadth was comparable between vaccine and placebo recipients, consistent with the vaccine containing only spike.

The intended sense of this specimen's treatment or condition label: around 19 received Ad26.COV2.S at low or high dose, single or two shots; 5 received placebo; per-sample allocation not given. For vaccine and placebo recipients, the sequenced repertoires came from samples collected on day 63 after the first injection. In Cohort 1b, roughly 25 adults aged 18-55 years were enrolled at a single site in Boston, USA, between 29 July and 7 August 2020. Ad26.COV2.S was a replication-incompetent adenovirus type 26 vector expressing a prefusion-stabilized SARS-CoV-2 spike protein from the original Wuhan strain. Trimming costs V 0 bases and J 5 bases, and their ends lie 11 bases apart. The germline V gene yields SGHRS for CDR1 and YFSETQ for CDR2. The CDR3 runs 14 residues from the cysteine to the phenylalanine. CDR3 DNA only is kept here, 42 bases in frame from base 1. The immunoSEQ Assay was used to sequence TCRbeta CDR3 regions. After extraction, genomic DNA underwent amplification by bias-controlled multiplex PCR, followed by high-throughput sequencing. As for the authors' bioinformatics: To quantify the absolute abundance of each unique TCRbeta CDR3 region, sequences were collapsed and filtered. T cell fraction was estimated by normalizing TCRbeta template counts to usable DNA, which was measured by amplifying reference genes present in all nucleated cells. Repertoire TCRs were annotated as SARS-CoV-2-specific by exact matching of V gene, CDR3 amino acid sequence and J gene to a known reactive TCR set. The reference SARS-CoV-2 TCR set came from MIRA and was filtered for enrichment in COVID-19-positive ImmuneCODE repertoires, removing public or cross-reactive TCRs. Using the MIRA antigens, annotated TCRs were further analysed by specific ORF or by position within an ORF. Breadth was defined as annotated unique rearrangements over total unique productive rearrangements; depth was the summed frequency of those rearrangements. Two-sided Wilcoxon rank-sum tests were used to compare TCR breadth between groups. TCRdb holds this immuneACCESS table with in-frame rearrangements only. Some clones are missing; in checked studies, unresolved V genes explain under half, and the rest has no known cause. V, J and clone size are taken as reported in that table, and D and trimming were inferred from the DNA itself. The sample table holds approximately 300,000 clones, of which about 82% were seen once. The top ten clonotypes cover under 2% of the sample.

The sequence joins TRBV5-1 to TRBJ2-5; TRBD1 is a possible D gene, resting on 6 matching bases. This receptor was obtained from a person aged 18-60 years who received the Ad26.COV2.S COVID-19 vaccine or a placebo. The source material was peripheral blood, sampled in a trial of Ad26.COV2.S vaccine versus placebo. The DNA sequence is TGCGCCAGCAGCTTGGCAGGGGTCGAGGAGACCCAGTACTTC. It encodes CASSLAGVEETQYF.